This record covers a single T cell receptor (beta chain). This entry comes from a study of blood T cell repertoires in COVID-19. Across the whole study: Samples representing acute and convalescent COVID-19 were sourced from the United States, Italy and Spain. Sources were T cells, B-cell-depleted T cells, or PBMCs; the material itself was cDNA or gDNA.

Participants were aged about 18 to 100 years, lived in under 25 US areas, and enrolled virtually. The germline V gene encodes CDR1 ENHRY and CDR2 SYGVKD. The CDR3 extends over 13 amino acids. V shed 2 bases, J shed 2 bases, and the junction held 0 bases outside the gene matches. Produced via immunoSEQ multiplex PCR; TCRdb's table is partial and in-frame only. The table records around 50,000 clones, 78% of them present only once. The sequence came from a woman aged 50 to 65 with acute COVID-19. The chain recombines TRBV10-3 with TRBJ2-7; 7 positions match TRBD1. Sequencing was performed on PBMCs or T cells enriched from blood (not recorded which). CDR3 bases: TGTGCCATCAGTGAGACAGGGGCCTACGAGCAGTACTTC. Its protein is CAISETGAYEQYF.